The 22 T cell receptor beta chains presented below share a single source sample, sequenced in a study of vaccination and CD4 T cells after COVID-19. Time point indicated: late sampling 161 to 241 days after vaccination in three convalescent patients. TCRdb re-called the PCR reads through MiXCR, storing one row per CDR3 protein. The table records approximately 36,000 distinct CDR3 sequences, around 35% of them present only once. Specimen: CD4+ T cells from blood, collected about 7 months after SARS-CoV-2 vaccination. These receptors all stem from a human donor who had recovered from COVID-19.

In its sample, this clonotype was seen a few times. The chain has TRBV6-1 and TRBJ2-3; TRBD2 aligns across 9 bases. Trimming cost V 2 bases and J 5 bases; bases outside gene matches: 14. The V gene's germline CDR1 is MNHNS and CDR2 SASEGT. The CDR3 runs to 18 residues. The CDR3 region has the DNA TGTGCCAGCAGTGAATGGTCTGTAGCGGGAGTTGGGGAAGATACGCAGTATTTT. Translating gives CASSEWSVAGVGEDTQYF.

The V gene is TRBV2, the J gene TRBJ2-5; D is perhaps TRBD1 (6 bases). The CDR3 has 15 amino acids. CDR1 SNHLY and CDR2 FYNNEI come from the germline V gene. V was shortened by 1 base and J by 7 bases, with 16 bases between the two germline ends. This CDR3 is CASSEGYRAGGTQYF. The CDR3 region has the DNA TGTGCCAGCAGTGAAGGGTACAGGGCCGGAGGGACCCAGTACTTC.

This clonotype occurred once. This chain joins TRBV24-1 and TRBJ2-2; no definite D call. V lost 1 base and J lost 4, with 6 bases in between. The CDR3 is 14 amino acids. Germline CDR1 reads KGHDR; CDR2 reads SFDVKD. CDR3 nucleotide sequence: TGTGCCACCAGTGATTTAGAAGTCACCGGGGAGCTGTTTTTT. This translates into CATSDLEVTGELFF.

This chain joins TRBV7-3 and TRBJ2-5; the D is unclear. The CDR3 extends over 13 amino acids. CDR1 is SGHTA and CDR2 is FQGTGA in the germline V gene. The V end lost 5 bases, the J end lost 1 base, and 8 bases lay between the germline ends. CDR3 region: CASSPQPQETQYF. The CDR3 nucleotides read TGTGCCAGCAGCCCGCAACCCCAAGAGACCCAGTACTTC. Full variable domain (outside the CDR3, taken from reference TRBV7-3 and TRBJ2-5): GAGVSQTPSNKVTEKGKYVELRCDPISGHTALYWYRQSLGQGPEFLIYFQGTGAADDSGLPNDRFFAVRPEGSVSTLKIQRTERGDSAVYLCASSPQPQETQYFGPGTRLLVL.

V and J are TRBV7-9 and TRBJ2-1; a weak D match, TRBD1 (5 bases). Per germline, CDR1 SEHNR and CDR2 FQNEAQ (reference sequence). Trimming took 4 bases from V and 9 from J, leaving 19 bases between them. This CDR3 region has 15 residues. The DNA of the CDR3 is TGTGCCAGCAGCTCCTGGCCCCCGACAGTGGGTGAGCAGTTCTTC. Amino acid sequence: CASSSWPPTVGEQFF. The whole variable domain, filled in from reference TRBV7-9 and TRBJ2-1, reads DTGVSQNPRHKITKRGQNVTFRCDPISEHNRLYWYRQTLGQGPEFLTYFQNEAQLEKSRLLSDRFSAERPKGSFSTLEIQRTEQGDSAMYLCASSSWPPTVGEQFFGPGTRLTVL.

The chain joins TRBV9 to TRBJ2-7, with a weak D call TRBD1 (6 bases). The V end lost 2 bases, the J end lost 9 bases, and 18 bases lay between the germline ends. The CDR3 runs 14 residues. In germline, CDR1 is SGDLS, CDR2 YYNGEE. CDR3 bases: TGTGCCAGCAGCGTGGGAGACAGGCCCTTAGGGCAGTACTTC. This sequence encodes CASSVGDRPLGQYF.

The CDR3 reads CASSPLAGRRSAQYF. CDR3 in DNA: TGTGCCAGCAGTCCTCTAGCGGGCCGTCGTTCGGCCCAGTACTTC. The rearrangement joins TRBV7-9 to TRBJ2-5, with 8 positions matching TRBD2. V lost 6 bases, J lost 9 bases, and 15 bases stayed unmatched. The germline V gene has CDR1 SEHNR and CDR2 FQNEAQ (reference sequence). CDR3 length: 15 amino acids. Drawing the rest from reference TRBV7-9 and TRBJ2-5, the complete variable domain is DTGVSQNPRHKITKRGQNVTFRCDPISEHNRLYWYRQTLGQGPEFLTYFQNEAQLEKSRLLSDRFSAERPKGSFSTLEIQRTEQGDSAMYLCASSPLAGRRSAQYFGPGTRLLVL.

This clonotype was seen a few times. The chain is built from TRBV20-1 and TRBJ2-5, with 11 bases identical to TRBD2. The CDR3 is 15 amino acids. Germline lookup yields CDR1 DFQATT and CDR2 SNEGSKA (reference sequence). The V gene end was trimmed by 1 base and the J gene end by 5 bases; junction bases not matched to a gene: 6. For the CDR3, the DNA is TGCAGTGCTAGAGGCACTAGCGGGAGTCGGGAGACCCAGTACTTC. Its protein product is CSARGTSGSRETQYF.

This clonotype was observed a handful of times. This chain uses TRBV7-8 with TRBJ2-1; 7 nucleotides align to TRBD2. Germline CDR1 SGHVS, CDR2 FQNEAQ. With V trimmed by 3 bases and J by 1 base, 6 bases remained unmatched. The CDR3 totals 16 residues. The CDR3 bases are TGTGCCAGCAGCTTCCGGACGGGAGGATCCTACAATGAGCAGTTCTTC. Residues: CASSFRTGGSYNEQFF.

The J gene is TRBJ2-6, the V gene TRBV28, with D perhaps matching TRBD2 (7 bases). Germline CDR1 is MDHEN and CDR2 is SYDVKM. V was clipped by 5 bases and J by 6 bases, with 8 bases between them. The length of the CDR3 is 13 residues. CDR3: CASSRGAANVLTF. As DNA, the CDR3 is TGTGCCAGCAGTCGGGGGGCGGCCAACGTCCTGACTTTC.

The chain is built from TRBV15 and TRBJ1-5; no clear D. Germline values: CDR1 LNHNV, CDR2 YYDKDF (reference sequence). V was shortened by 0 bases and J by 4 bases, with 10 bases between the two germline ends. The CDR3 totals 15 residues. CDR3 sequence (DNA): TGTGCCACCAGCAGAGATAAAGGAGAGAATCAGCCCCAGCATTTT. Its translation: CATSRDKGENQPQHF.

This clonotype has more than one count but fewer than ten. V usage is TRBV27 and J usage is TRBJ1-5; TRBD1 might be the D (6 bases). From germline, CDR1 is MNHEY and CDR2 SMNVEV (reference sequence). CDR3 length: 15 residues. Trimming took off 3 bases at V and 3 bases at J, with 12 bases between the two ends. The CDR3 bases are TGTGCCAGCAGTTTGGGCAGGGGAACCAATCAGCCCCAGCATTTT. Translating gives CASSLGRGTNQPQHF.

The rearrangement links TRBV27 to TRBJ2-7; tentative D call: TRBD1 (6 bases). The CDR3 has 16 amino acids. The V end was cut by 5 bases, the J end by 2 bases, with 19 bases between. Germline CDR1 MNHEY, CDR2 SMNVEV (reference sequence). CDR3 sequence: CASSPRGRGLTYEQYF. The DNA for the CDR3 is TGTGCCAGCAGTCCCCGAGGCAGGGGCCTAACCTACGAGCAGTACTTC.

This chain links TRBV20-1 with TRBJ2-2, with 8 bases identical to TRBD1. CDR3 size: 14 residues. Germline V gene lookup returns CDR1 DFQATT and CDR2 SNEGSKA (reference sequence). The trim removed 6 bases at V and 1 base at J, leaving 4 bases unmatched. The CDR3 sequence is CSANDRGNTGELFF. Here the CDR3 DNA reads TGCAGTGCAAACGACAGGGGGAACACCGGGGAGCTGTTTTTT.

The J gene is TRBJ2-7, the V gene TRBV27; TRBD1 might be the D (5 bases). The DNA end lines up better with TRBJ2-5; the J call may be wrong. CDR1 and CDR2 (germline): MNHEY, SMNVEV (reference sequence). The CDR3 covers 15 residues. CDR3 DNA: TGTGCCAGCAGTCCCCGGGCAGGGAAACAAGAGACCCAGTACTTC. This gives the protein CASSPRAGKQETQYF.

J is TRBJ2-3 and V is TRBV7-3, with a weak D call TRBD2 (5 bases). CDR3 length equals 12 residues. Trimming left V 5 bases short and J 5 bases short, with 8 bases between. CDR1 and CDR2 (germline): SGHTA, FQGTGA. CDR3 region: CASSRTRDTQYF. The CDR3 nucleotides read TGTGCCAGCAGCCGGACTCGAGATACGCAGTATTTT.

This clonotype was recorded many times. The genes are TRBV19 and TRBJ1-1; D is undetermined. The germline V gene has CDR1 LNHDA and CDR2 SQIVND (reference sequence). V was pared by 2 bases and J by 1 base, with 11 bases between. The CDR3 runs to 15 residues. CDR3 DNA: TGTGCCAGTAGTATAAAGGGCTTGCCGAACACTGAAGCTTTCTTT. Translated: CASSIKGLPNTEAFF.

This clonotype was picked up a small number of times. The V and J genes are TRBV7-2 and TRBJ1-2; the D is unclear. Per germline, CDR1 SGHTA and CDR2 FQGNSA. The V end was cut by 5 bases, the J end by 5 bases, with 18 bases between. This CDR3 spans 15 amino acids. CDR3 sequence: CASSPTSALGYGYTF. CDR3 in DNA: TGTGCCAGCAGCCCCACCAGTGCTCTGGGGTATGGCTACACCTTC. Complete variable domain (other parts from reference TRBV7-2 and TRBJ1-2): GAGVSQSPSNKVTEKGKDVELRCDPISGHTALYWYRQSLGQGLEFLIYFQGNSAPDKSGLPSDRFSAERTGGSVSTLTIQRTQQEDSAVYLCASSPTSALGYGYTFGSGTRLTVV.

V usage is TRBV10-2 and J usage is TRBJ2-1; D not certain. This CDR3 spans 12 amino acids. V gave up 4 bases and J gave up 8 bases, with 9 bases separating them. Per the germline V gene, CDR1 is WSHSY and CDR2 is SAAADI. CDR3 sequence (DNA): TGCGCCAGCAGTGTTGGGTGGGATGAGCAGTTCTTC. It is translated as CASSVGWDEQFF.

The rearrangement uses TRBV4-3 and TRBJ2-6, with 7 bases that match TRBD1. The CDR3 contains 18 residues. Looked up from germline, CDR1 is LGHNA and CDR2 is YSLEER. Trimming removed 0 bases from V and 0 bases from J; junction bases left unmatched: 5. The DNA of the CDR3 is TGCGCCAGCAGCCAAGATTGGGACAGTGCCTCTGGGGCCAACGTCCTGACTTTC. Translation: CASSQDWDSASGANVLTF.

The V gene is TRBV28, the J gene TRBJ1-1; D possibly corresponds to TRBD1 (5 bases). The CDR3 contains 13 residues. Per germline, CDR1 MDHEN and CDR2 SYDVKM. Between the trimmed V and J ends, which lost 7 bases and 7 bases, there was a span of 16 bases. The CDR3 nucleotides are TGTGCCAGCATCGGGGCCACTTCTTTTGAAGCTTTCTTT. It translates to CASIGATSFEAFF.

The rearrangement links TRBV7-7 to TRBJ2-5; D is possibly TRBD1 (7 bases). The CDR3 consists of 15 residues. V shed 5 bases and J shed 5 bases, with 18 bases lying between them. CDR1 is SSHAT and CDR2 is FNYEAQ in the germline V gene (reference sequence). Written as DNA, the CDR3 is TGTGCCAGCAGCCGCGGGACAGTTACCTTCGAGACCCAGTACTTC. This sequence encodes CASSRGTVTFETQYF.